This record covers a single TCR beta chain. Antigen specificity is unknown. The data were obtained in a study of chemoradiotherapy in HPV16-positive cancers. For the study at large: Candidate HPV-specific clones and shared TCR motifs came from two HPV16-positive patients.

The length of the CDR3 is 16 residues. Germline CDR1 MGHDK, CDR2 SYGVNS. The ends were cut back, 1 base at V and 0 bases at J, with 10 bases in the middle. General observations from the study: Non-HPV-specific T cells did not expand in tumors during treatment, whereas candidate HPV-specific clones and E7-related motifs did.

Over chemoradiotherapy, repertoires were sampled more than once. Profiled with immunoSEQ multiplex PCR; TCRdb holds only in-frame clones, not every one. Of tens of thousands of clones in the sample, 80% were seen once. Sequenced material: blood, taken from a patient who underwent chemoradiotherapy. The clonotype originates from a human donor with HPV-associated anogenital cancer. V usage is TRBV25-1 and J usage is TRBJ1-3, with a weak D call TRBD1 (5 bases). In DNA form, the CDR3 reads TGTGCCAGCAGTGAATGGGGGATACTCTCTGGAAACACCATATATTTT. Translation gives CASSEWGILSGNTIYF.